One sample yielded the 17 T cell receptor beta chains listed below, sequenced in a study of blood T cell repertoires in COVID-19. Profiled with immunoSEQ multiplex PCR; TCRdb holds only in-frame clones, not every one. The sample contains 25,000 to 35,000 clones, 90% to 95% of which appear only once. The sample taken for sequencing was peripheral blood. These receptors originate from a human donor in a cohort sampled during active COVID-19.

The chain employs TRBV29-1 and TRBJ1-2, with D tentatively TRBD1 (6 bases). The germline V gene encodes CDR1 SQVTM and CDR2 ANQGSEA. The CDR3 covers 12 residues. V lost 7 bases, J lost 4 bases, and 13 bases lay in between. The chain's CDR3 is CSAQGSVYGYTF. The CDR3 DNA reads TGCAGCGCACAGGGTAGTGTCTATGGCTACACCTTC.

This clone has more than one count but fewer than ten. The chain employs TRBV18 and TRBJ1-5; tentative D call: TRBD1 (6 bases). There are 14 residues in the CDR3. Trimming pared 4 bases from V and 5 bases from J, leaving 12 bases between. The V gene's germline CDR1 is KGHSH and CDR2 LQKENI. Written as DNA, the CDR3 is TGTGCCAGCTCACTGGCGGGGGGCGATCAGCCCCAGCATTTT. Translating gives CASSLAGGDQPQHF.

The genes are TRBV7-2 and TRBJ2-5; TRBD1 matches at 8 bases. CDR1 and CDR2 from the germline V gene are SGHTA and FQGNSA. The CDR3 totals 14 residues. V was pared by 2 bases and J by 4 bases, with 3 bases of the junction left unmatched. The CDR3 DNA follows: TGTGCCAGCAGCTTATACGGGACAGGAGAGACCCAGTACTTC. The encoded protein is CASSLYGTGETQYF.

This clone has just one count. The rearrangement uses TRBV5-1 and TRBJ1-4, with 11 bases aligning to TRBD1. Germline V gene sequence: CDR1 SGHRS, CDR2 YFSETQ. The junction had 5 bases not matched to a gene; V was cut back by 4 bases and J by 0 bases. CDR3 size: 17 residues. Here the CDR3 DNA reads TGCGCCAGCAGCCCCGGGACAGGGGGATCAACTAATGAAAAACTGTTTTTT. This encodes CASSPGTGGSTNEKLFF.

The V gene is TRBV27, the J gene TRBJ2-3; 7 bases align to TRBD2. The ends lost 10 bases at V and 6 bases at J; junction bases unmatched: 13. Germline CDR1 is MNHEY and CDR2 is SMNVEV (reference sequence). CDR3 size: 14 residues. CDR3 nucleotides: TGTGCCACGACGGGGGGAAGCGGGACCGATACGCAGTATTTT. It specifies CATTGGSGTDTQYF.

This clone was recorded a few times. In the same sample, other DNA sequences code for this CDR3. This chain joins TRBV18 and TRBJ2-2; no clear D gene. The CDR3 spans 16 residues. V shed 5 bases and J shed 0 bases, with 13 bases lying between them. The germline V gene encodes CDR1 KGHSH and CDR2 LQKENI. This CDR3 reads CASSLSSGSNTGELFF. CDR3 bases: TGTGCCAGCTCATTGTCCTCGGGTTCGAACACCGGGGAGCTGTTTTTT.

The chain is built from TRBV4-2 and TRBJ2-7; TRBD1 agrees at 7 bases. The V gene end was trimmed by 1 base and the J gene end by 2 bases; junction bases not matched to a gene: 5. CDR1 LGHNA and CDR2 YNFKEQ come from the germline V gene. This CDR3 has 15 amino acids. In nucleotides, the CDR3 is TGTGCCAGCAGCCAAGCAGTGACAGGGACCTACGAGCAGTACTTC. It translates to CASSQAVTGTYEQYF.

In this sample, this clone turned up once. The V and J genes are TRBV7-6 and TRBJ2-1; maybe TRBD2 (6 bases). This CDR3 is built from 16 residues. Germline V gene data show CDR1 as SGHVS and CDR2 as FNYEAQ. V was pared by 4 bases and J by 0 bases, with 13 bases between. The CDR3 loop is CASSYASASSYNEQFF. Written as DNA, the CDR3 is TGTGCCAGCAGCTACGCTAGCGCCAGCTCCTACAATGAGCAGTTCTTC.

The sample holds one count of this clone. V is TRBV10-3 and J is TRBJ1-4; the match to TRBD1 covers 10 bases. CDR1 is ENHRY, CDR2 SYGVKD, per germline. V trimming: 5 bases; J trimming: 7 bases; junction bases outside the gene matches: 7. The CDR3 runs to 15 residues. The CDR3 DNA sequence: TGTGCCATCAGTCGAGACAGGGGGCTAGGTGAAAAACTGTTTTTT. It translates to CAISRDRGLGEKLFF.

This clone is a singleton in its sample. The V gene is TRBV2, the J gene TRBJ1-5; TRBD1 matches at 7 bases. The CDR3 is 14 amino acids. The germline gives CDR1 SNHLY, CDR2 FYNNEI. The junction had 5 bases not matched to a gene; V was cut back by 6 bases and J by 3 bases. In DNA, the CDR3 is TGTGCCAGCAGAAGGGACAGTCCCAATCAGCCCCAGCATTTT. It is translated as CASRRDSPNQPQHF.

CDR3 sequence: CASSQDRSSYNEQFF. CDR3 coding DNA: TGCGCCAGCAGCCAAGACAGAAGCTCCTACAATGAGCAGTTCTTC. The V gene is TRBV5-1, the J gene TRBJ2-1; D possibly corresponds to TRBD1 (5 bases). CDR1 and CDR2 (germline): SGHRS, YFSETQ. The V end lost 4 bases, the J end lost 0 bases, and 11 bases lay between the germline ends. This CDR3 is 15 amino acids long.

The V call is TRBV4-1, the J call TRBJ1-5, with TRBD1 matching over 8 bases. The CDR3 contains 15 residues. V dropped 2 bases and J dropped 3; count of bases not matched to a gene: 3. The germline V gene has CDR1 MGHRA and CDR2 YSYEKL. In nucleotides, the CDR3 is TGCGCCAGCAGCCAAACGACAGGGGACAATCAGCCCCAGCATTTT. Translation: CASSQTTGDNQPQHF.

In its sample, this clone was seen a few times. The rearrangement uses TRBV4-3 and TRBJ2-3; D possibly corresponds to TRBD2 (6 bases). The CDR3 consists of 15 residues. Trimming shortened V by 1 base and J by 5 bases, and 13 bases separated the two germline ends. Germline CDR1 LGHNA, CDR2 YSLEER. CDR3 protein: CASSQGSSEIDTQYF. In nucleotides, the CDR3 is TGCGCCAGCAGCCAAGGTTCTAGCGAGATAGATACGCAGTATTTT.

This clone is classed as medium-sized (0.01 to 0.1%). This chain links TRBV7-8 with TRBJ1-1; D call uncertain. Trimming removed 1 base from V and 10 bases from J, with 10 bases in between. This CDR3 region has 12 residues. Germline V gives CDR1 SGHVS, CDR2 FQNEAQ. CDR3 region: CASSLDEEGAFF. As DNA, the CDR3 is TGTGCCAGCAGCTTAGATGAGGAAGGAGCTTTCTTT.

This chain uses TRBV11-2 with TRBJ1-1; possible D gene TRBD1, 5 bases. From germline, CDR1 is SGHAT and CDR2 FQNNGV. The CDR3 contains 15 residues. Trimming removed 7 bases from V and 4 bases from J, with 19 bases in between. CDR3 sequence reads: CASTNSGAGVTEAFF. CDR3 in DNA: TGTGCCAGCACCAATAGCGGTGCGGGGGTCACTGAAGCTTTCTTT. The full variable domain, its missing parts supplied by reference TRBV11-2 and TRBJ1-1, is EAGVAQSPRYKIIEKRQSVAFWCNPISGHATLYWYQQILGQGPKLLIQFQNNGVVDDSQLPKDRFSAERLKGVDSTLKIQPAKLEDSAVYLCASTNSGAGVTEAFFGQGTRLTVV.

This clone was seen once. V gene TRBV20-1 combines with J gene TRBJ2-3; D may be TRBD1 (6 bases). Germline lookup yields CDR1 DFQATT and CDR2 SNEGSKA (reference sequence). Trimming cost V 6 bases and J 6 bases, with 10 bases left between them. This CDR3 region has 11 residues. The CDR3 spells CSATRGDTQYF. CDR3 in DNA: TGCAGTGCCACCAGGGGTGATACGCAGTATTTT.

This clone appeared once. The rearrangement joins TRBV6-4 to TRBJ1-1; weak D call: TRBD1 (6 bases). The CDR3 loop spans 12 amino acids. Trimming cost V 9 bases and J 6 bases, with 14 bases left between them. The germline gives CDR1 MRHNA, CDR2 SNTAGT. The CDR3 sequence: CASKGVGAEAFF. CDR3 sequence (DNA): TGTGCCAGTAAGGGGGTCGGCGCTGAAGCTTTCTTT.